The sequence of this T cell receptor beta chain was determined in a study of cytomegalovirus exposure and HLA in healthy donors. Overall study: There were approximately 85 million unique TCRs (from HLA-typed donors) in an early data release.

With respect to this clone: Its antigen is undetermined.

Findings and caveats of the study: It was only CMV serostatus that was available as immune exposure information.

The PCR was carried out with 60 Vbeta primers and 13 Jbeta primers. Here immunoSEQ multiplex PCR was the method, and the copy in TCRdb shows in-frame clones only, minus some. The sample shows over 110,000 clones, around three quarters of them seen only once. This receptor was obtained from a woman in her thirties or forties in good health and CMV-seropositive. Input material: PBMCs.

CDR3 sequence: CASSIDSEAFF. The DNA of the CDR3 is TGTGCCAGCAGCATCGACAGTGAAGCTTTCTTT. This chain links TRBV7-9 with TRBJ1-1; tentatively, D is TRBD1 (5 bases). The CDR3 covers 11 residues. Per germline, CDR1 SEHNR and CDR2 FQNEAQ (reference sequence). V was clipped by 5 bases and J by 7 bases, with 8 bases between them.